This T cell receptor (beta chain) is drawn from a study of T-cell reconstitution after alpha-beta-depleted transplantation in children. General study findings and limits: Reported findings indicate that, about two months after transplant, alpha-beta T cells came from several hundred expanded clones, which were derived from non-depleted graft cells. Some patients' high day-60 TCRbeta diversity was attributed to recipient cells surviving conditioning.

This clonotype was counted at least ten times. Its antigen is still unknown. Using unique molecular identifiers, the investigators prepared the TCRbeta library. TCRdb reprocessed the PCR reads with MiXCR, giving one entry per CDR3 protein. Among nearly 250,000 distinct CDR3 sequences listed, 6.5% to 10% were seen once. The specimen was PBMCs, mostly from graft donor cells, collected 180 days after TCRalphabeta/CD19-depleted stem cell transplant. The clonotype comes from a male patient younger than 18 who had a stem cell transplant for acute lymphoblastic leukemia, so the T cells may come from the graft donor.

The CDR3 DNA is TGCAGCGTACTGAACACTGAAGCTTTCTTT. Its translation: CSVLNTEAFF. The chain joins TRBV29-1 to TRBJ1-1; D unresolved. Trimming stripped 6 bases from V and 0 bases from J, with 2 bases between. The CDR3 totals 10 residues. Germline values: CDR1 SQVTM, CDR2 ANQGSEA.